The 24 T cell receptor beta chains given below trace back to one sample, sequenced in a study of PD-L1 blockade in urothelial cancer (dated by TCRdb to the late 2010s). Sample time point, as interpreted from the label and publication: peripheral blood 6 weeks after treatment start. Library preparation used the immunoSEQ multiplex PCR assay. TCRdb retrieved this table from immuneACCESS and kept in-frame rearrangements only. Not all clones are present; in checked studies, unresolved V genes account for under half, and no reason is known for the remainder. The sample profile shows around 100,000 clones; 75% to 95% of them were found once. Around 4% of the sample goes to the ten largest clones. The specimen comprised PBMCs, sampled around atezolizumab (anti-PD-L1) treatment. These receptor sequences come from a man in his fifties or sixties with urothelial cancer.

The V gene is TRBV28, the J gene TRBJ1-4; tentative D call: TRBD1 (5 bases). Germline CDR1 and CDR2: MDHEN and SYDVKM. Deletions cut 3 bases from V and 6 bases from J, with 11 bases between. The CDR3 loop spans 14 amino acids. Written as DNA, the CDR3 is TGTGCCAGCAGTTTCGGGGGAGGGGATGAAAAACTGTTTTTT. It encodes CASSFGGGDEKLFF. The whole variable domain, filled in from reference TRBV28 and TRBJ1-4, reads DVKVTQSSRYLVKRTGEKVFLECVQDMDHENMFWYRQDPGLGLRLIYFSYDVKMKEKGDIPEGYSVSREKKERFSLILESASTNQTSMYLCASSFGGGDEKLFFGSGTQLSVL.

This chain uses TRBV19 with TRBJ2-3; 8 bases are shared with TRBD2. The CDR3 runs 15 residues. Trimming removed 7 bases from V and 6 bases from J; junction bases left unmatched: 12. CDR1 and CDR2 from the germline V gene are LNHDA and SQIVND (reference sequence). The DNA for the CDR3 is TGTGCCAGTACGCGGGGACTAGGCCGATCGGATACGCAGTATTTT. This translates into CASTRGLGRSDTQYF.

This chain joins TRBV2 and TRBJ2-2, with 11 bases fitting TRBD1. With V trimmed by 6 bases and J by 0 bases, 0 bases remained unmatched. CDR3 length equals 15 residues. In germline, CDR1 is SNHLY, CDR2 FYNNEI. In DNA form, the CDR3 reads TGTGCCAGCAGGGGACAGGGGGCGAACACCGGGGAGCTGTTTTTT. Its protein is CASRGQGANTGELFF.

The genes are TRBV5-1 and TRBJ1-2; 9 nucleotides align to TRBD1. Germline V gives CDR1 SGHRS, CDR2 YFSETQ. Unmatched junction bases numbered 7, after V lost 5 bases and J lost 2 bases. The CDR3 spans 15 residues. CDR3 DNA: TGCGCCAGCAGGATGGGACAGGGAATAAACTATGGCTACACCTTC. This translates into CASRMGQGINYGYTF.

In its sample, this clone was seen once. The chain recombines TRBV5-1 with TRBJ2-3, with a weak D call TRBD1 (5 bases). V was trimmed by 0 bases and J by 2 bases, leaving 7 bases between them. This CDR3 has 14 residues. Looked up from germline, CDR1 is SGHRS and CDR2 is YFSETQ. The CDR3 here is CASSLGGATDTQYF. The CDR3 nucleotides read TGCGCCAGCAGCTTGGGGGGCGCCACAGATACGCAGTATTTT.

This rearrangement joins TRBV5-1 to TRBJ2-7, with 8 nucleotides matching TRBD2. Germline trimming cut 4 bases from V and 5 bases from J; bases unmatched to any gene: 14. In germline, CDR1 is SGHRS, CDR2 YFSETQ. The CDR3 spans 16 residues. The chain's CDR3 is CASSPIAAGLGHEQYF. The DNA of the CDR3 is TGCGCCAGCAGCCCGATCGCTGCGGGACTAGGTCACGAGCAGTACTTC.

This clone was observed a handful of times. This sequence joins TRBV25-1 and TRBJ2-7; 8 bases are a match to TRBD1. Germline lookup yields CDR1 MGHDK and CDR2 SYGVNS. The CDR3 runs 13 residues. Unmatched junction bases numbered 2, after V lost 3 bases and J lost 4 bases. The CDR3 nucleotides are TGTGCCAGCAGTGAGACAGGGGCTTACGAGCAGTACTTC. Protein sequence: CASSETGAYEQYF.

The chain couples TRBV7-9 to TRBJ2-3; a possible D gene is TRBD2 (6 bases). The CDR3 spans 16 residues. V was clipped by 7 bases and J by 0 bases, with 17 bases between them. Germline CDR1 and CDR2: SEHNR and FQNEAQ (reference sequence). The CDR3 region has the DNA TGTGCCAGCACCCCCCAAGCTGGGACTAGCACAGATACGCAGTATTTT. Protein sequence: CASTPQAGTSTDTQYF.

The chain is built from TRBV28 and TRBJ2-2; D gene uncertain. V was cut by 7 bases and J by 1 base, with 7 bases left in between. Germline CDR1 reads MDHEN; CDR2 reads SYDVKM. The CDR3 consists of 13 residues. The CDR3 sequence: CASIRGNTGELFF. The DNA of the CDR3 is TGTGCCAGCATAAGAGGGAACACCGGGGAGCTGTTTTTT.

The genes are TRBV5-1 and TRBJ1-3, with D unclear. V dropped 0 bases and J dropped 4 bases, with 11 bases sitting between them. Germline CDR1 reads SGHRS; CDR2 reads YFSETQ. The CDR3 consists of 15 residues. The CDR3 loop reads CASSLAEGSGNTIYF. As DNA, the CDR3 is TGCGCCAGCAGCTTGGCCGAGGGTTCAGGAAACACCATATATTTT.

In nucleotides, the CDR3 is TGTGCCAGCAGCTTGGCCGGACTAGCGGGGGAGACCCAGTACTTC. Its translation: CASSLAGLAGETQYF. V gene TRBV5-8 combines with J gene TRBJ2-5; 12 bases line up with TRBD2. The CDR3 totals 15 residues. The V segment lost 0 bases and the J segment 5 bases; nucleotides outside the gene matches: 2. Germline V gene data show CDR1 as SGHTS and CDR2 as YDEGEE.

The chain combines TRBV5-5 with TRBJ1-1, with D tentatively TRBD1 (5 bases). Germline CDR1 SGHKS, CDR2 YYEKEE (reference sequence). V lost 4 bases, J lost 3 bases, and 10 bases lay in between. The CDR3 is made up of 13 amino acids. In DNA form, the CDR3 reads TGTGCCAGCAGCCGACAGATCGACACTGAAGCTTTCTTT. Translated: CASSRQIDTEAFF.

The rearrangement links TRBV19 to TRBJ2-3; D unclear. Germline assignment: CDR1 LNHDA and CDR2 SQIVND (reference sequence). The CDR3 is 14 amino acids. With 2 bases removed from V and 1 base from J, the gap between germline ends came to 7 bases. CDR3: CASSIYTGTDTQYF. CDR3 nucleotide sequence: TGTGCCAGTAGTATATATACAGGCACAGATACGCAGTATTTT.

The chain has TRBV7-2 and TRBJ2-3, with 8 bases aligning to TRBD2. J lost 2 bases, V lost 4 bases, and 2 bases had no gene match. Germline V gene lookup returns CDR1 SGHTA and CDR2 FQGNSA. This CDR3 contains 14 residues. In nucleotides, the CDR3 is TGTGCCAGCAGCTCAGGACTAGCCACAGATACGCAGTATTTT. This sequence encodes CASSSGLATDTQYF.

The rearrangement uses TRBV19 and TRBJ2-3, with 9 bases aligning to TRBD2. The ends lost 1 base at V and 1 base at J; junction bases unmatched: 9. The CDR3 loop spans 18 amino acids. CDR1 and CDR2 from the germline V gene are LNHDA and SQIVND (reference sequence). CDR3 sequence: CASSIASGGTSRTDTQYF. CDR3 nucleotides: TGTGCCAGTAGTATAGCCTCTGGTGGGACTAGCCGCACAGATACGCAGTATTTT. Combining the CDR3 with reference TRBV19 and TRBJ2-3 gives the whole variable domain DGGITQSPKYLFRKEGQNVTLSCEQNLNHDAMYWYRQDPGQGLRLIYYSQIVNDFQKGDIAEGYSVSREKKESFPLTVTSAQKNPTAFYLCASSIASGGTSRTDTQYFGPGTRLTVL.

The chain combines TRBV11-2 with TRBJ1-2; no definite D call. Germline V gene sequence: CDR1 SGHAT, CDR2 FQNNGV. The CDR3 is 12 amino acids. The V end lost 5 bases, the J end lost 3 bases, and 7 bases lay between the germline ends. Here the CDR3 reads CASSSQYYGYTF. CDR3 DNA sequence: TGTGCCAGCAGCAGCCAATACTATGGCTACACCTTC.

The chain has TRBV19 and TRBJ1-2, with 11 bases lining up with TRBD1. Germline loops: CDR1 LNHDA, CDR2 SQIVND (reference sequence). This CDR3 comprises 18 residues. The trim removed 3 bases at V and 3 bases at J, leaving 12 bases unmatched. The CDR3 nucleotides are TGTGCCAGTAGTATGGGCGCCCGAGGGACAGGGGGACACTATGGCTACACCTTC. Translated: CASSMGARGTGGHYGYTF.

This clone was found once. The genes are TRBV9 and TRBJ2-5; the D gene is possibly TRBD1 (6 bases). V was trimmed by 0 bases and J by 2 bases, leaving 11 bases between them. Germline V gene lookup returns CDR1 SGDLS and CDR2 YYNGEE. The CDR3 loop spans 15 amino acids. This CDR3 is CASSVAVGQQETQYF. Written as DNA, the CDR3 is TGTGCCAGCAGCGTAGCCGTTGGACAGCAAGAGACCCAGTACTTC.

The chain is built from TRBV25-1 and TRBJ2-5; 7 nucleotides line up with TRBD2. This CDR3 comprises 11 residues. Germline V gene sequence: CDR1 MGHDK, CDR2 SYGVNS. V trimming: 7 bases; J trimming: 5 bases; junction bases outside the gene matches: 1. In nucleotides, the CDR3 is TGTGCCAGCAACGGGGGGGAGACCCAGTACTTC. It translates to CASNGGETQYF.

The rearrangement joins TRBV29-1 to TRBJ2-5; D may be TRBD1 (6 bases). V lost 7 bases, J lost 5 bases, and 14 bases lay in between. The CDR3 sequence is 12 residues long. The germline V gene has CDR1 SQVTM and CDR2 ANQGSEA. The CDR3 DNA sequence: TGCAGCGCAGGGGACAATCGGGAGACCCAGTACTTC. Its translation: CSAGDNRETQYF.

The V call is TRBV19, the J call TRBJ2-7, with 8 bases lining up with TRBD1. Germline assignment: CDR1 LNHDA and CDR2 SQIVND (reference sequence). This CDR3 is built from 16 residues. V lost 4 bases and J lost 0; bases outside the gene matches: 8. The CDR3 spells CASSRSGQAYSYEQYF. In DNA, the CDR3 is TGTGCCAGTAGTAGGTCGGGACAGGCGTACTCCTACGAGCAGTACTTC.

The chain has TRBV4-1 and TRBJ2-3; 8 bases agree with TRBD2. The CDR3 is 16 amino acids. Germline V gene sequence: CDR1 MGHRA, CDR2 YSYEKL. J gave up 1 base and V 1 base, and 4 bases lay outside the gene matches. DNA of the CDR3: TGCGCCAGCAGCCAAGCGATCGGGAGGGGCACAGATACGCAGTATTTT. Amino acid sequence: CASSQAIGRGTDTQYF.

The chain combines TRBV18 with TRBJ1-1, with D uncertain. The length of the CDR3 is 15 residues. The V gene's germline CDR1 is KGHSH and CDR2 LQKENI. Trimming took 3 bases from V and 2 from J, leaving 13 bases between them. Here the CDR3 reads CASSPAAQANTEAFF. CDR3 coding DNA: TGTGCCAGCTCACCTGCCGCCCAGGCTAACACTGAAGCTTTCTTT.

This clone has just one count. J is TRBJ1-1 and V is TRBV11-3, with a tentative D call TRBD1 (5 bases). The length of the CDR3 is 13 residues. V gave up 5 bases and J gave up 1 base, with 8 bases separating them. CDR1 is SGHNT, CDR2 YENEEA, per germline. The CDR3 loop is CASSATGNTEAFF. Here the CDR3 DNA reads TGTGCCAGCAGCGCTACAGGGAACACTGAAGCTTTCTTT.